The sample holds many counts of the clone carrying this T cell receptor beta chain. The data stem from a study of early T cells in non-severe SARS-CoV-2 infection. The CDR3 is made up of 14 amino acids. Germline CDR1 and CDR2: SNHLY and FYNNEI. V was clipped by 8 bases and J by 4 bases; unmatched bases: 6. A single record per CDR3 protein comes from TCRdb applying MiXCR to the 5' RACE reads. The sample lists fewer than 60,000 distinct CDR3 sequences; about 4.1% were seen once. Sequenced input: whole blood. This chain links TRBV2 with TRBJ2-1; 9 nucleotides line up with TRBD1. This receptor was identified in an adult who was a healthcare worker with PCR-confirmed SARS-CoV-2 infection or an uninfected control (not recorded which). The CDR3 here is CASLDRGPYNEQFF. The CDR3 nucleotides are TGTGCCAGCTTGGACAGGGGCCCTTACAATGAGCAGTTCTTC.